Listed below are T cell receptor beta chains from one sample, sequenced in a study of blood T cell repertoires in COVID-19. TCRdb keeps only in-frame clones here, not all; method: immunoSEQ multiplex PCR. In the table there are 200,000 to 250,000 clones, around 88% of which are singletons. Sequenced material: peripheral blood. These receptors all come from a woman under 40 with COVID-19, enrolled during active disease. The CDR3 runs from the conserved cysteine through the conserved F or W. The D gene is left open where the match is weak. Clone size is not always given. Where it is, it says once, few, many or a class for expanded clones.

d_call clone_size j_call v_call cdr3_aa cdr3_nt
. . TRBJ1-4 TRBV4-1 CASSQELGAPKLFF TGCGCCAGCAGCCAAGAATTAGGGGCTCCAAAACTGTTTTTT
. . TRBJ1-4 TRBV19 CASRDQGTNEKLFF TGTGCCAGTAGGGATCAGGGGACGAATGAAAAACTGTTTTTT
TRBD1 . TRBJ1-1 TRBV5-1 CASSSGQGPYTEAFF TGCGCCAGCAGCTCCGGACAGGGCCCCTACACTGAAGCTTTCTTT
TRBD2 . TRBJ2-1 TRBV11-2 CASSKWVWRREGNEQFF TGTGCCAGCAGCAAATGGGTCTGGAGGCGGGAGGGTAATGAGCAGTTCTTC
. once TRBJ2-1 TRBV10-3 CAISSGPGVYEQFF TGTGCCATCAGCTCCGGGCCAGGGGTCTATGAGCAGTTCTTC
. . TRBJ2-1 TRBV15 CATSRYTSDEQFF TGTGCCACCAGCAGATACACGAGCGATGAGCAGTTCTTC
TRBD1 . TRBJ1-2 TRBV6-2/TRBV6-3 CASSFQGGQGGYGYTF TGTGCCAGCAGTTTCCAAGGAGGACAGGGCGGATATGGCTACACCTTC
. . TRBJ1-5 TRBV27 CASSLRGDNSNQPQHF TGTGCCAGCAGTTTAAGGGGTGACAATAGCAATCAGCCCCAGCATTTT
. once TRBJ2-5 TRBV9 CASSVGTTGETQYF TGTGCCAGCAGCGTCGGGACAACAGGAGAGACCCAGTACTTC
TRBD2 . TRBJ2-3 TRBV4-2 CASSQRLAGEYTDTQYF TGTGCCAGCAGCCAAAGACTAGCGGGGGAGTACACAGATACGCAGTATTTT
. . TRBJ2-2 TRBV11-2 CASSLGTFTGELFF TGTGCCAGCAGCTTGGGGACATTCACCGGGGAGCTGTTTTTT
TRBD2 few TRBJ2-1 TRBV10-3 CAISDNAGGAEQFF TGTGCCATCAGTGATAACGCGGGAGGGGCTGAGCAGTTCTTC
. few TRBJ2-3 TRBV19 CASSIDRVTQYF TGTGCCAGTAGTATAGACAGGGTAACGCAGTATTTT
. . TRBJ2-7 TRBV2 CASSDLGEMNYEQYF TGTGCCAGCAGTGATCTCGGTGAGATGAACTACGAGCAGTACTTC
. . TRBJ1-1 TRBV12-3/TRBV12-4 CASKKGVSTEAFF TGTGCCAGCAAAAAGGGGGTGAGCACTGAAGCTTTCTTT
. . TRBJ1-2 TRBV6-5 CASSYSATGMGYTF TGTGCCAGCAGTTACTCCGCTACAGGGATGGGCTACACCTTC
. . TRBJ1-5 TRBV11-2 CASSLEGAGNQPQHF TGTGCCAGCAGCTTAGAGGGGGCGGGCAATCAGCCCCAGCATTTT
. . TRBJ2-7 TRBV7-2 CASSPLGGDEQYF TGTGCCAGCAGCCCCCTGGGCGGGGACGAGCAGTACTTC
TRBD1 . TRBJ1-2 TRBV11-3 CASSSTTGGYTF TGTGCCAGCAGCTCAACGACAGGGGGCTACACCTTC
. . TRBJ2-1 TRBV4-3 CASSQDIGRGSYNEQFF TGCGCCAGCAGCCAAGATATCGGGCGGGGTAGTTACAATGAGCAGTTCTTC
TRBD1 . TRBJ2-3 TRBV10-3 CAISSGQGKDTQYF TGTGCCATCAGTTCGGGACAGGGGAAAGATACGCAGTATTTT
. . TRBJ2-7 TRBV6-6 CASSSVLHRFGGEQYF TGTGCCAGCAGTTCCGTTCTCCACAGGTTCGGTGGCGAGCAGTACTTC